Sequencing of this TCR beta chain was carried out in a study of blood T cells in healthy people across ages. A second roughly 7 to 12 cycle PCR used barcoded and J-beta primers. Every individual sample yielded 2.5 million or more paired-end reads (each containing CDR3). Via MiXCR, TCRdb re-called the 5' RACE reads, giving one row per CDR3 protein. The table shows 720,000 or so distinct CDR3 sequences, with around two fifths occurring only once. This CDR3 region has 13 residues. In germline, CDR1 is SNHLY, CDR2 FYNNEI. The V and J ends lost 7 bases and 3 bases respectively, with 12 bases between them. Findings of the study overall: Per million T cells, TCR beta diversity dropped about linearly as age rose. Comparison with aged donors showed that long-lived donors had more naive CD4+ cells and higher diversity. Underestimates were what the diversity estimates from one million T cells were considered to be.

This clonotype was counted at least ten times. What it binds is not known. The rearrangement uses TRBV2 and TRBJ2-5; D is unresolved. The sequenced sample consisted of blood. This sequence was found in a man older than 75 in good health. For the CDR3, the DNA is TGTGCCAGCAATACTGGGTTTGAAGAGACCCAGTACTTC. Protein product: CASNTGFEETQYF.